The next 13 T cell receptor beta chains were all read from a single sample in a study of blood T cell repertoires in COVID-19. Profiled with immunoSEQ multiplex PCR; TCRdb holds only in-frame clones, not every one. The sample records 100,000 to 110,000 clones, roughly 87% being singletons. The sequenced sample was peripheral blood. The receptors were gathered from a man aged 25-45 years in a cohort sampled during active COVID-19.

The V gene is TRBV2, the J gene TRBJ2-5; the match to TRBD2 covers 9 bases. The V and J ends lost 2 bases and 3 bases, in that order; junction bases with no gene match: 4. The CDR3 consists of 15 residues. The germline V gene encodes CDR1 SNHLY and CDR2 FYNNEI. In DNA form, the CDR3 reads TGTGCCAGCAGTGAACCCCTAGCGGGGAAAGAGACCCAGTACTTC. Translating gives CASSEPLAGKETQYF.

The chain has TRBV11-2 and TRBJ2-3, with 10 positions matching TRBD2. CDR3 length equals 16 residues. Germline V gene data show CDR1 as SGHAT and CDR2 as FQNNGV. V lost 3 bases, J lost 4 bases, and 7 bases stayed unmatched. DNA of the CDR3: TGTGCCAGCAGCTTTCTAGCGGGGGCCGGTGCAGATACGCAGTATTTT. This encodes CASSFLAGAGADTQYF.

The V and J genes are TRBV10-3 and TRBJ1-1, with TRBD1 identical over 8 bases. V shed 6 bases and J 4 bases; nucleotides not matched to a gene: 7. The CDR3 spans 14 residues. The germline V gene encodes CDR1 ENHRY and CDR2 SYGVKD. The CDR3: CAIRPGGESTEAFF. CDR3 DNA: TGTGCCATCAGGCCAGGGGGCGAGAGCACTGAAGCTTTCTTT.

J is TRBJ2-3 and V is TRBV5-1; 13 nucleotides match TRBD2. Per the germline V gene, CDR1 is SGHRS and CDR2 is YFSETQ. Trimming removed 4 bases from V and 5 bases from J; junction bases left unmatched: 10. This CDR3 spans 17 amino acids. DNA of the CDR3: TGCGCCAGCAGCCCCGGGACTAGCGGGGACCTTGGAGATACGCAGTATTTT. It is translated as CASSPGTSGDLGDTQYF.

This clone has a single count. The chain recombines TRBV6-5 with TRBJ2-6; 8 bases line up with TRBD1. The V gene end was trimmed by 10 bases and the J gene end by 4 bases; junction bases not matched to a gene: 6. CDR1 is MNHEY, CDR2 SVGAGI, per germline. The CDR3 contains 14 residues. Here the CDR3 DNA reads TGTGCCACCCGGACAGGGTCCGGGGCCAACGTCCTGACTTTC. This sequence encodes CATRTGSGANVLTF.

The chain is built from TRBV19 and TRBJ2-6, with TRBD1 identical over 7 bases. In germline, CDR1 is LNHDA, CDR2 SQIVND (reference sequence). The CDR3 length is 16 residues. V lost 5 bases and J lost 0; bases outside the gene matches: 4. The CDR3 is CASSGTGASGANVLTF. CDR3 sequence (DNA): TGTGCCAGTAGTGGAACAGGGGCCTCTGGGGCCAACGTCCTGACTTTC.

This clone has only one observation. The chain uses TRBV9 and TRBJ1-3; a possible D gene is TRBD1 (6 bases). Trimming shortened V by 3 bases and J by 0 bases, and 7 bases separated the two germline ends. This CDR3 has 14 residues. Germline values: CDR1 SGDLS, CDR2 YYNGEE. CDR3 residues: CASSAQGSGNTIYF. CDR3 nucleotides: TGTGCCAGCAGCGCACAGGGCTCTGGAAACACCATATATTTT.

This chain joins TRBV5-1 and TRBJ2-1; 9 nucleotides line up with TRBD2. Per germline, CDR1 SGHRS and CDR2 YFSETQ. The CDR3 runs to 16 residues. Trimming took 4 bases from V and 6 from J; bases not matched to a gene: 11. In DNA, the CDR3 is TGCGCCAGCAGCCACATTAGCGGGGGAGTTGTCAATGAGCAGTTCTTC. Amino acids: CASSHISGGVVNEQFF.

This clone appeared a few times. The J gene is TRBJ2-3, the V gene TRBV6-5; 7 nucleotides match TRBD1. This CDR3 has 15 amino acids. CDR1 is MNHEY, CDR2 SVGAGI, per germline. Losses at the gene ends were 5 bases for V and 4 bases for J; bases not matched to a gene: 9. CDR3 nucleotide sequence: TGTGCCAGCAGTAGAGGGGGCGAAGGAGCAGATACGCAGTATTTT. This sequence encodes CASSRGGEGADTQYF.

Comments on this clone: The junction departs from the called germline gene at one end, perhaps through a read error. The chain employs TRBV3-1 (or the pseudogene TRBV3-2) and TRBJ2-7; D possibly corresponds to TRBD1 (6 bases). Germline CDR1 is LGHDT and CDR2 is YNNKEL (reference sequence). This CDR3 contains 12 residues. For the CDR3, the DNA is TGTGCCAGCAGCCCACAGTCAAGCAGGGGAATCTTC. Its protein is CASSPQSSRGIF.

The J gene is TRBJ1-6, the V gene TRBV2, with TRBD1 as a possible D gene (5 bases). Germline loops: CDR1 SNHLY, CDR2 FYNNEI. Trimming pared 1 base from V and 16 bases from J, leaving 8 bases between. The CDR3 has 11 amino acids. The CDR3 nucleotides read TGTGCCAGCAGTGAAGGGACACTACTCCACTTT. Protein product: CASSEGTLLHF.

This rearrangement joins TRBV3-1 (or the pseudogene TRBV3-2) to TRBJ2-2; D perhaps matches TRBD2 (6 bases). There are 17 residues in the CDR3. Germline-derived CDR1 and CDR2 are LGHDT and YNNKEL (reference sequence). V was shortened by 4 bases and J by 3 bases, with 18 bases between the two germline ends. DNA of the CDR3: TGTGCCAGCAGCCGAAATTGGGGGTCGGGGGACACCGGGGAGCTGTTTTTT. Translation gives CASSRNWGSGDTGELFF.

V and J are TRBV9 and TRBJ2-2; possibly TRBD1 for D (6 bases). V lost 4 bases to trimming and J lost 0 bases, with 16 bases between them. From germline, CDR1 is SGDLS and CDR2 YYNGEE. The CDR3 sequence is 17 residues long. The CDR3 region is CASSSRWTATNTGELFF. The CDR3 DNA reads as TGTGCCAGCAGCTCAAGATGGACAGCCACGAACACCGGGGAGCTGTTTTTT.